This TCR beta chain was obtained from a study of shared clonotypes between healthy human individuals. The CD4+ fraction was divided into a CD45RA+ naive subset and a CD45RA-negative memory subset. This clone was counted between two and nine times. Other nucleotide sequences in the sample specify the same CDR3. The CDR3 contains 14 residues. Germline V lookup: CDR1 SGHRS, CDR2 YFSETQ. V was pared by 2 bases and J by 1 base, with 1 base of the junction left unmatched. Sorted-subset replicate PCR reactions were performed with 200 ng DNA, corresponding to roughly 27,000 T cell genomes. Repertoires were generated with immunoSEQ multiplex PCR, while TCRdb's copy carries only in-frame clones and drops some. The sample holds around 2.3 million clones, nearly 97% seen once.

The V gene is TRBV5-1, the J gene TRBJ1-1; 8 bases align to TRBD1. The source is a man between 18 and 29 years old in good health. Input material: naive CD4+ T cells sorted from blood. Subset meaning: CD45RA+ positively selected. As DNA, the CDR3 is TGCGCCAGCAGCTTCCAGGGGGCGAACACTGAAGCTTTCTTT. Residues: CASSFQGANTEAFF.